A single count supports the clone carrying this T cell receptor (beta chain). The sample is drawn from a study of technical replicates of blood from several donors. From germline, CDR1 is ENHRY and CDR2 SYGVKD. The trim removed 3 bases at V and 2 bases at J, leaving 5 bases unmatched. The CDR3 extends over 15 amino acids. TCRdb's table, derived via immunoSEQ multiplex PCR, lists solely in-frame clones and lacks some. The data contain about 75,000 clones, approximately 97% of them singletons. The source of this sequence is a human donor in good health. The rearrangement links TRBV10-3 to TRBJ2-7, with TRBD2 matching over 9 bases. The sample comprised T cells isolated from PBMCs. CDR3 residues: CAISDMIAGAYEQYF. In nucleotides, the CDR3 is TGTGCCATCAGTGATATGATAGCGGGAGCCTACGAGCAGTACTTC.